Detailed here is one T cell receptor beta chain. No cognate antigen has been identified for it. No base-level quality is on record; no much larger clone is a single base apart. The CDR3 measures 16 amino acids from cysteine to phenylalanine. Only CDR3 DNA is held: 48 bases, read in frame from base 1. CDR1 and CDR2 are drawn from the germline V gene: SGHRS, YFSETQ. Trimming costs V 0 bases and J 0 bases, and their ends lie 13 bases apart. Donors were healthy HIV-negative adults with no recently reported acute infections or vaccinations. Every donor was a Caucasian adult living in Nashville, Tennessee, USA. Magnetic negative selection was used to enrich CD4+ T cells, after which naive cells were positively selected on CD45RA and the negative fraction became the memory subset. Blood was collected by leukapheresis, and PBMCs were isolated by Ficoll-Histopaque density gradient centrifugation and then cryopreserved in liquid nitrogen vapor phase. Analytical flow cytometry was used to check the purity and quantity of each magnetically sorted T cell population. Genomic DNA was isolated from each sorted fraction and quantified by UV absorbance on a Nanodrop 2000c.

Using the deep immunoSEQ assay, multiplex PCR amplified TCR CDR3 regions from genomic DNA. Genomic DNA extracted from each cell subset was distributed evenly over all wells of several immunoSEQ 96-well plates, and each plate served as one replicate. For sorted subsets, each replicate PCR was loaded with roughly 190 ng genomic DNA, equivalent to approximately 27,000 T cell genomes. Purified libraries were quantified with a Qubit 3.0 fluorometer, sized on a Bioanalyzer 2100, and re-quantified with the KAPA Library Quantification kit. Every immunoSEQ 96-well plate was sequenced on a separate single-read 150-cycle Illumina NextSeq 550 flow cell. From the authors' description of their analysis: Because the immunoSEQ output included only junctional sequences and no quality scores, the filtering could not be the same as the filtering used for full-length reads. To assign V/J genes and CDR3, sequences were annotated using PyIR, a Python wrapper for IgBLAST v1.9, with IMGT germline references. Reads with weak V/J assignments (E-value above 1e-6), missing CDR3, stop codons, out-of-frame junctions, or ambiguous translated residues were removed. V3J clonotypes were defined as sequences sharing the same inferred V gene, J gene, and CDR3 amino acid sequence. Percentage overlap between repertoires was calculated by dividing the number of shared unique clonotypes by the size of the smaller repertoire. Three approaches were used to assess repertoire richness: RTK rarefaction, the Chao1 estimator, and Recon v2.1 estimates of unobserved clonotypes. Generation probabilities for all TCRbeta clonotypes obtained by the gDNA method from a handful of donors were computed using OLGA. In TCRdb, the immuneACCESS table is reduced to in-frame sequences with V and J assigned. These tables do not hold every clone; where another copy was compared, an unresolved V gene accounts for under half, and the others remain unexplained. V and J calls plus clone size are reproduced from that table; the DNA served to infer D and trimming. This sample holds a few hundred thousand clones; around 97% were observed only once. The top ten hold 0.045% to 0.06% of the sample.

This specimen belongs to a study of shared clonotypes between healthy human individuals (TCRdb year 2020). Regarding the complete study: Three men and a couple of women, aged 18 to 49 years, made up the cohort. Different laboratories and diverse techniques were used to prepare libraries and sequence TCR repertoires, to increase sequencing depth and limit assay-specific biases. To estimate repertoire size and how much clonotypes are shared between individuals, the study performed deep sequencing of blood TCR repertoires from about five healthy adults. For each donor, three plates each were used for CD4 naive and CD4 memory, two plates were used for CD8 naive, and one plate was used for CD8 memory. Each donor's leukapheresis produced roughly between about 0.8 and 8.9 billion PBMCs.

On the study overall, not on this receptor specifically: Sampling was limited to blood, and TCR repertoires in tissue likely differ from TCR repertoires in blood. Rarefaction of sorted-subset datasets indicated incomplete sequencing despite the large sequencing depth. The small number of donors limited the genetic and exposure-history diversity represented. Based on pairwise subsampling, the degree of clonotype sharing among donors was expected to be affected by sequencing depth. Estimated clonotype richness was generally larger for naive than for memory subsets. Compared with non-shared clonotypes, clonotypes shared by all four sorted-subset donors had higher generation probabilities. Roughly 5.2% of naive CD4, around 3.5% of naive CD8, 2.3% of memory CD4, and more than 0.35% of memory CD8 clonotypes were shared across a handful of donors.

Here the chain combines TRBV5-1 and TRBJ2-7; matching of 5 bases hints at TRBD1 as the D gene. Material: naive CD4+ T cells sorted from blood. This specimen's cell subset or site label, interpreted: CD45RA+ positively selected. The origin of this receptor is a woman aged 30 to 39 in good health. The CDR3 corresponds to CASSLDPGQSSYEQYF. The nucleotide sequence is given as TGCGCCAGCAGCTTGGACCCCGGACAAAGCTCCTACGAGCAGTACTTC.